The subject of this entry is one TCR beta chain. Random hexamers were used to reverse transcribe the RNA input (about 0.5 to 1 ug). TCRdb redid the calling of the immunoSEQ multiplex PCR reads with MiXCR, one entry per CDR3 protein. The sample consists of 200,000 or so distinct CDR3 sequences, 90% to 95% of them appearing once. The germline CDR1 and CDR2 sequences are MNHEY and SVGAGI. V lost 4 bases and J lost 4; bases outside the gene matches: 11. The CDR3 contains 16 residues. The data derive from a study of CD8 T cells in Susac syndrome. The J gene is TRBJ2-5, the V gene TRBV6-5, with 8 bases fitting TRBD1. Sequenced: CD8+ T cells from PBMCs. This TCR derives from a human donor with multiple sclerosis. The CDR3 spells CASSSNRGQGAETQYF. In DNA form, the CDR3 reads TGTGCCAGCAGTTCAAACCGGGGGCAGGGGGCAGAGACCCAGTACTTC.